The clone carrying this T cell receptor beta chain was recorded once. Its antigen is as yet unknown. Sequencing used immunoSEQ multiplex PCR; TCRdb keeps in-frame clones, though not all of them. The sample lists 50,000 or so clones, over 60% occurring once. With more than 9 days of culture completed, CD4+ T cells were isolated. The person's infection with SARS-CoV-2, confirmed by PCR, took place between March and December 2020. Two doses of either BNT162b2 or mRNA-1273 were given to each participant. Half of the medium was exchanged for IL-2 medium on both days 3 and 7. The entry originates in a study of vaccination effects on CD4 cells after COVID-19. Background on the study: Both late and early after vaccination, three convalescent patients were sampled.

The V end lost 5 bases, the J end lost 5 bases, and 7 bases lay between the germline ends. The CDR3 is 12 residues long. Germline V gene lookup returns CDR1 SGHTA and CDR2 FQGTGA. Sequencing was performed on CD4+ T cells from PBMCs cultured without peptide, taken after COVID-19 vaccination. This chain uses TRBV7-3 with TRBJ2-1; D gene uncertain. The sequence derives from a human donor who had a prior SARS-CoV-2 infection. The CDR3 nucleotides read TGTGCCAGCAGCCAAGGAAACAATGAGCAGTTCTTC. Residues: CASSQGNNEQFF. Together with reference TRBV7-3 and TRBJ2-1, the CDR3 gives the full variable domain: GAGVSQTPSNKVTEKGKYVELRCDPISGHTALYWYRQSLGQGPEFLIYFQGTGAADDSGLPNDRFFAVRPEGSVSTLKIQRTERGDSAVYLCASSQGNNEQFFGPGTRLTVL.